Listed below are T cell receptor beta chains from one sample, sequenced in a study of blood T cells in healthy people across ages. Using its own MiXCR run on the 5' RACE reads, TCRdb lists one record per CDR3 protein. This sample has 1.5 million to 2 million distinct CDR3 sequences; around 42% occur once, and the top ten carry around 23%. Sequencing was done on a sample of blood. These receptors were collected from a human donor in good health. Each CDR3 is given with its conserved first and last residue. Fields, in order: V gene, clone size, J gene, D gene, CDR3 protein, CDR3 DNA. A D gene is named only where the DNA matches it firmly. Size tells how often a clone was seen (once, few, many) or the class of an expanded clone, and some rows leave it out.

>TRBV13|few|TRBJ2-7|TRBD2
CASSLGAGGPRVYEQYF
TGTGCCAGCAGCTTAGGAGCGGGGGGGCCGAGGGTCTACGAGCAGTACTTC
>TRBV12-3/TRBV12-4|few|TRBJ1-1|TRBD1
CASSFQDRGSEAFF
TGTGCCAGCAGTTTCCAGGACAGGGGCTCTGAAGCTTTCTTT
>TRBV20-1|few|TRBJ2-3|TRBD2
CSARDLLAGDGDTQYF
TGCAGTGCTAGAGACCTTCTAGCGGGGGATGGAGATACGCAGTATTTT
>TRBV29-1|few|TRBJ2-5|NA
CSVALLAKEETQYF
TGCAGCGTCGCCCTACTAGCTAAAGAGGAGACCCAGTACTTC
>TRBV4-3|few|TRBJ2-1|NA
CASSQAFHNEQFF
TGCGCCAGCAGCCAAGCGTTTCACAATGAGCAGTTCTTC
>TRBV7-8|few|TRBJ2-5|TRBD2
CASTQGGGTIQETQYF
TGTGCCAGCACCCAGGGCGGGGGTACCATCCAAGAGACCCAGTACTTC
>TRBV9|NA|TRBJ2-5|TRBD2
CASSVGTSGRETQYF
TGTGCCAGCAGCGTAGGGACTAGCGGTCGAGAGACCCAGTACTTC
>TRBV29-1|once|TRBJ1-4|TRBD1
CTGQRNEKLFF
TGCACGGGACAGAGAAATGAAAAACTGTTTTTT
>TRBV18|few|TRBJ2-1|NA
CASSPPGGWGEQFF
TGTGCCAGCTCACCACCGGGGGGCTGGGGTGAGCAGTTCTTC
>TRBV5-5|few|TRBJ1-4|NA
CASSLEVGQGNEKLFF
TGTGCCAGCAGCTTGGAAGTGGGTCAGGGGAATGAAAAACTGTTTTTT
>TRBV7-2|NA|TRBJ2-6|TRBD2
CASSLAGGSLSGANVLTF
TGTGCCAGCAGCTTAGCGGGGGGGTCCCTCTCTGGGGCCAACGTCCTGACTTTC
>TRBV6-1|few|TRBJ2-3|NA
CASSEGAGTDTQYF
TGTGCCAGCAGTGAAGGGGCAGGCACAGATACGCAGTATTTT
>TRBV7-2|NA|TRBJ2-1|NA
CASSFNPPYNEQFF
TGTGCCAGCAGCTTCAATCCTCCCTACAATGAGCAGTTCTTC
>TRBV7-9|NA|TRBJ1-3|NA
CASSLARPGQRLSGNTIYF
TGTGCCAGCAGCTTAGCCCGTCCTGGGCAGCGGCTCTCTGGAAACACCATATATTTT
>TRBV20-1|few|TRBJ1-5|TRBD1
CSAMRGQASGQPQHF
TGCAGTGCTATGAGGGGACAGGCCTCGGGACAGCCCCAGCATTTT
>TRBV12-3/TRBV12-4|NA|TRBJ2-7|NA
CASSLRPGSYEQYF
TGTGCCAGCAGTTTACGGCCGGGCTCCTACGAGCAGTACTTC
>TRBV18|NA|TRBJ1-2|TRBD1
CASSPQEQGVYYTF
TGTGCCAGCTCACCGCAGGAACAGGGGGTGTACTACACCTTC
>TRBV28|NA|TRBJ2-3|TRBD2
CASSPLTSGGDTDTQYF
TGTGCCAGCAGTCCCCTTACTAGCGGGGGGGACACAGATACGCAGTATTTT
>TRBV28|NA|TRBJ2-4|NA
CASGSFFRVAKNIQYF
TGTGCCAGCGGTTCTTTCTTTAGGGTAGCCAAAAACATTCAGTACTTC
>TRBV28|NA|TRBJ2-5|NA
CASSLILGGLQFREETQYF
TGTGCCAGCAGTTTAATCTTGGGGGGACTTCAATTTCGGGAAGAGACCCAGTACTTC
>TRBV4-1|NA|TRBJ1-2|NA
CASSQVTLKGVYGYTF
TGCGCCAGCAGCCAAGTTACCTTGAAGGGGGTCTATGGCTACACCTTC
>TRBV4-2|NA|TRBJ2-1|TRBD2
CASNLRVVAGYNEQFF
TGTGCCAGCAACCTACGGGTGGTAGCGGGGTATAACGAGCAGTTCTTC
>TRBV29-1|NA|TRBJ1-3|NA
CSVGAGSSGNTIYF
TGCAGCGTTGGGGCAGGAAGCTCTGGAAACACCATATATTTT
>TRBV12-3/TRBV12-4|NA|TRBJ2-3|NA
CASSWVTTDTQYF
TGTGCCAGCAGTTGGGTGACCACAGATACGCAGTATTTT
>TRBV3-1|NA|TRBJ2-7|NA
CASSSPTRQRPYEQYF
TGTGCCAGCAGCTCCCCAACCCGACAGAGACCCTACGAGCAGTACTTC
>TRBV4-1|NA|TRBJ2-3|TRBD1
CASSRGQADSDTQYF
TGCGCCAGCAGCCGTGGACAGGCCGACTCGGATACGCAGTATTTT
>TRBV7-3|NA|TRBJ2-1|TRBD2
CASSPGTRFYNEQFF
TGTGCCAGCAGCCCCGGGACTAGATTTTACAATGAGCAGTTCTTC
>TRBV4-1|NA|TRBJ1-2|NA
CASSQDWTGRYGGYTF
TGCGCCAGCAGCCAAGATTGGACGGGAAGATACGGAGGCTACACCTTC
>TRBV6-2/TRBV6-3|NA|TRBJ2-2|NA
CASSHDFRVDFAGELFF
TGTGCCAGCAGCCATGACTTTAGGGTTGATTTCGCCGGGGAGCTGTTTTTT
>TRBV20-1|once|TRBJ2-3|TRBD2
CSAGGGRTDTQYF
TGCAGTGCGGGCGGGGGGAGGACAGATACGCAGTATTTT
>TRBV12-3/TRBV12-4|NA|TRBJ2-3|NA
CASTRPGTDTQYF
TGTGCCAGCACCCGACCAGGGACAGATACGCAGTATTTT
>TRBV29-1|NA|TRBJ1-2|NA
CSVTNRMSNYGYTF
TGCAGCGTCACAAACAGGATGTCTAACTATGGCTACACCTTC
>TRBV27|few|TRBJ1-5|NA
CASSLWGNNQPQHF
TGTGCCAGCAGTTTGTGGGGGAACAATCAGCCCCAGCATTTT
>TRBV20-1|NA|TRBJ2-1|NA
CSAVLDSNSPIEQFF
TGCAGTGCCGTCTTGGACTCGAATAGCCCAATAGAGCAGTTCTTC